Presented here are 12 T cell receptor beta chains from one specimen sequenced in a study of blood T cell repertoires in COVID-19. Repertoires were generated with immunoSEQ multiplex PCR, while TCRdb's copy carries only in-frame clones and drops some. The sample lists about 230,000 clones, 85% to 90% occurring once. Sequencing was carried out using peripheral blood. The receptors originated from a man aged 45 to 65 with COVID-19, enrolled during active disease.

CDR3 DNA: TGTGCCTGGAGTGTACACAGCGGGGGCCTCACAGATACGCAGTATTTT. Encoded protein: CAWSVHSGGLTDTQYF. The V gene is TRBV30, the J gene TRBJ2-3, with 8 bases matching TRBD2. The CDR3 covers 16 residues. Germline-derived CDR1 and CDR2 are GTSNPN and SVGIG (reference sequence). V dropped 0 bases and J dropped 2; count of bases not matched to a gene: 7.

The chain joins TRBV28 to TRBJ1-1, with TRBD1 matching 9 bases. Germline V CDR1 and CDR2: MDHEN, SYDVKM. The CDR3 loop spans 13 amino acids. Losses at the gene ends were 6 bases for V and 10 bases for J; bases not matched to a gene: 9. The chain's CDR3 is CASSRGDRGLAFF. CDR3 sequence (DNA): TGTGCCAGCAGCCGGGGAGACAGGGGGTTAGCTTTCTTT.

This chain uses TRBV5-1 with TRBJ2-7, with a weak D call TRBD1 (6 bases). In germline, CDR1 is SGHRS, CDR2 YFSETQ. This CDR3 contains 15 residues. The V gene lost 1 base and the J gene lost 2 bases, with 13 bases spanning the gap. CDR3 sequence: CASSLSQGMTYEQYF. CDR3 bases: TGCGCCAGCAGCTTGAGTCAGGGGATGACCTACGAGCAGTACTTC. Supplemented by reference TRBV5-1 and TRBJ2-7, the full variable domain reads KAGVTQTPRYLIKTRGQQVTLSCSPISGHRSVSWYQQTPGQGLQFLFEYFSETQRNKGNFPGRFSGRQFSNSRSEMNVSTLELGDSALYLCASSLSQGMTYEQYFGPGTRLTVT.

The V call is TRBV28, the J call TRBJ2-1, with D uncertain. Per the germline V gene, CDR1 is MDHEN and CDR2 is SYDVKM. This CDR3 has 15 amino acids. V lost 5 bases to trimming and J lost 1 base, with 12 bases between them. CDR3 sequence: CASSPLFGSYNEQFF. In DNA, the CDR3 is TGTGCCAGCAGTCCCCTTTTCGGGTCCTACAATGAGCAGTTCTTC.

The chain recombines TRBV18 with TRBJ2-3, with TRBD2 matching over 8 bases. Germline V gene lookup returns CDR1 KGHSH and CDR2 LQKENI. Trimming cost V 3 bases and J 3 bases; bases outside gene matches: 2. This CDR3 is 14 amino acids long. The CDR3 DNA sequence: TGTGCCAGCTCACCCGGGACTAGTACAGATACGCAGTATTTT. This codes for CASSPGTSTDTQYF.

The chain links TRBV4-1 to TRBJ2-1, with 9 positions matching TRBD2. V trimming: 4 bases; J trimming: 3 bases; junction bases outside the gene matches: 13. There are 18 residues in the CDR3. The germline gives CDR1 MGHRA, CDR2 YSYEKL. The CDR3 sequence is CASSLDSVLAGRYNEQFF. Here the CDR3 DNA reads TGCGCCAGCAGCCTGGACAGCGTACTAGCGGGCCGCTACAATGAGCAGTTCTTC.

The chain couples TRBV27 to TRBJ2-3; tentatively, D is TRBD2 (7 bases). The germline V and J ends were trimmed by 8 bases and 5 bases, with 26 bases remaining between them. The CDR3 length is 17 residues. In germline, CDR1 is MNHEY, CDR2 SMNVEV (reference sequence). CDR3: CASRLLATGGQGDTQYF. The DNA of the CDR3 is TGTGCCAGCCGCCTTCTCGCGACCGGGGGGCAAGGAGATACGCAGTATTTT.

The chain joins TRBV19 to TRBJ1-6; unclear D gene. V lost 4 bases to trimming and J lost 12 bases, with 10 bases between them. The germline V gene has CDR1 LNHDA and CDR2 SQIVND (reference sequence). The CDR3 length is 12 residues. CDR3 sequence reads: CASSSPSRPLHF. In DNA, the CDR3 is TGTGCCAGTAGTAGCCCCTCTAGACCCCTCCACTTT. Looking up the rest from reference TRBV19 and TRBJ1-6 gives the full variable domain: DGGITQSPKYLFRKEGQNVTLSCEQNLNHDAMYWYRQDPGQGLRLIYYSQIVNDFQKGDIAEGYSVSREKKESFPLTVTSAQKNPTAFYLCASSSPSRPLHFGNGTRLTVT.

This chain connects TRBV5-4 to TRBJ2-2, with no clear D. The length of the CDR3 is 16 residues. Trimming removed 0 bases at V and 0 bases at J, with 9 bases between. From germline, CDR1 is SGHNT and CDR2 YYREEE (reference sequence). The CDR3 loop is CASSLEEQSNTGELFF. CDR3 in DNA: TGTGCCAGCAGCTTGGAAGAACAGTCGAACACCGGGGAGCTGTTTTTT.

The chain combines TRBV5-1 with TRBJ1-4; perhaps TRBD1 as D (5 bases). Trimming removed 7 bases from V and 4 bases from J, with 11 bases in between. This CDR3 has 13 amino acids. CDR1 and CDR2 (germline): SGHRS, YFSETQ. The CDR3 DNA follows: TGCGCCAGCTCCTACGACAGTAATGAAAAACTGTTTTTT. Translating gives CASSYDSNEKLFF.

The chain links TRBV5-4 to TRBJ2-1; TRBD2 agrees at 9 bases. The germline gives CDR1 SGHNT, CDR2 YYREEE (reference sequence). CDR3 length: 17 amino acids. V shed 4 bases, J shed 5 bases, and the junction held 13 bases outside the gene matches. CDR3: CASSRLPATSGNNEQFF. The CDR3 DNA reads as TGTGCCAGCAGCCGATTGCCCGCGACTAGCGGAAACAATGAGCAGTTCTTC.

This clone has a single count. The chain combines TRBV6-6 with TRBJ1-2; D might be TRBD1 (5 bases). The CDR3 spans 14 residues. Germline values: CDR1 MNHNY, CDR2 SVGAGI (reference sequence). Trimming removed 5 bases at V and 4 bases at J, with 14 bases between. CDR3 sequence reads: CASSPSLDSYGYTF. The CDR3 DNA reads as TGTGCCAGCAGTCCCAGCCTAGACAGCTATGGCTACACCTTC.